This T cell receptor (beta chain) is drawn from a study of blood T cell repertoires in COVID-19. Overall study context: From T cells, B-cell-depleted T cells, or PBMCs came the material, which was cDNA or gDNA.

This clone was found a few times. The method was immunoSEQ multiplex PCR; TCRdb's version includes in-frame clones alone and lacks a portion of them. The sample records over 250,000 clones, around 87% being singletons. The V gene lost 4 bases and the J gene lost 3 bases, with 9 bases spanning the gap. The CDR3 spans 13 residues. Germline V CDR1 and CDR2: WSHSY, SAAADI. Specimen: PBMCs or T cells enriched from blood (not recorded which). This chain joins TRBV10-2 and TRBJ1-1, with TRBD1 as a possible D gene (6 bases). This TCR came from a woman in her twenties or thirties who had recovered from COVID-19. CDR3 in amino acids: CASSAQGDTEAFF. CDR3 bases: TGCGCCAGCAGTGCACAGGGAGACACTGAAGCTTTCTTT.